The source of this T cell receptor beta chain is a study of metastatic and nonmetastatic thyroid tumors. Study-wide background: Malignant and benign thyroid patients had repertoires compared in peripheral blood and tumor or nodule tissue. General study results and limits: Malignant thyroid tumors reportedly had TCR beta diversity that was significantly higher than in benign nodules, in blood and tumor.

As originally analysed: The distant-metastasis classifier for papillary thyroid cancer was built from CDR3 differences across clinicopathological groups. TCRdb recomputed clones from the PCR reads via MiXCR. The V and J calls here are based on TCRdb, not the publication. The sample includes around 2,200 clones, 42% of them seen just once. Thyroid surgery was performed in patients who had received no treatment beforehand. With respect to this clone: Its cognate antigen is unknown.

The origin of this receptor is a female donor with papillary thyroid cancer or a benign thyroid nodule (not recorded which). Some clones in this sample may be carry-over from other donors' samples. Sequencing used adjacent normal tissue.

CDR3 loop: CSAKSANNYGYTF. CDR3 bases: TGCAGTGCTAAGTCGGCAAATAACTATGGCTACACCTTC. The chain joins TRBV20-1 to TRBJ1-2; D not resolved. CDR1 is DFQATT, CDR2 SNEGSKA, per germline (reference sequence). The CDR3 length is 13 residues. With 4 bases removed from V and 1 base from J, the gap between germline ends came to 10 bases.